Shown below are 22 T cell receptor beta chains from a single sample sequenced in a study of TIL therapy for anti-PD-1-resistant metastatic lung cancer. The libraries were made with immunoSEQ v3. Here immunoSEQ multiplex PCR was the method, and the copy in TCRdb shows in-frame clones only, minus some. The repertoire holds tens of thousands of clones, with about 69% as singletons. As to time point: pre-treatment sample, taken before nivolumab and TIL therapy. The source material was blood, sampled at baseline. These receptors were collected from a person aged 25 to 80 with non-small cell lung cancer.

The chain joins TRBV5-5 to TRBJ1-1, with 7 bases matching TRBD1. Germline CDR1 SGHKS, CDR2 YYEKEE (reference sequence). The J segment lost 8 bases and the V segment lost 0 bases, leaving 4 bases of the junction unmatched. This CDR3 region has 13 residues. Here the CDR3 reads CASSLGDSLEAFF. DNA for the CDR3: TGTGCCAGCAGCTTGGGGGACAGCTTGGAAGCTTTCTTT.

The chain uses TRBV2 and TRBJ2-7, with D perhaps assigned TRBD1 or TRBD2 (6 bases each). This CDR3 spans 15 amino acids. Germline-derived CDR1 and CDR2 are SNHLY and FYNNEI. The ends were cut back, 7 bases at V and 6 bases at J, with 22 bases in the middle. Here the CDR3 DNA reads TGTGCCAGCACCGAAGTGGTAGGGGGGTTTGGCGAGCAGTACTTC. Protein: CASTEVVGGFGEQYF.

The chain joins TRBV4-1 to TRBJ2-7; 7 bases are a match to TRBD1. V trimming: 0 bases; J trimming: 4 bases; junction bases outside the gene matches: 6. Germline V gives CDR1 MGHRA, CDR2 YSYEKL. There are 15 residues in the CDR3. The DNA for the CDR3 is TGCGCCAGCAGCCAAGATAGAGACAGGGCTTACGAGCAGTACTTC. Amino acid sequence: CASSQDRDRAYEQYF.

The V and J genes are TRBV5-1 and TRBJ1-4; TRBD1 agrees at 8 bases. CDR3 size: 14 residues. Per the germline V gene, CDR1 is SGHRS and CDR2 is YFSETQ. After removal of 4 bases from V and 6 bases from J, the junction contained 5 bases not matched to a gene. The CDR3 nucleotides read TGCGCCAGCAGCCCAGGGGGCGCAGATGAAAAACTGTTTTTT. Its protein product is CASSPGGADEKLFF.

The V gene is TRBV10-2, the J gene TRBJ1-6; perhaps TRBD1 as D (6 bases). The germline gives CDR1 WSHSY, CDR2 SAAADI. Deletions cut 5 bases from V and 7 bases from J, with 12 bases between. This CDR3 has 14 amino acids. The CDR3 DNA reads TGCGCCAGCAGTACAACAGGGTGGAATTCACCCCTCCACTTT. It yields the protein CASSTTGWNSPLHF.

In the case of this clone: A junction boundary mismatches the germline segment, possibly from a read error. Other DNA sequences of this sample code for an identical CDR3. J is TRBJ2-5 and V is TRBV7-9; no clear D. Germline V gives CDR1 SEHNR, CDR2 FQNEAQ (reference sequence). The length of the CDR3 is 12 residues. CDR3 DNA sequence: TGTGCCAGCAGCTGGTACCAGGAGACCCAGTACTTC. This gives the protein CASSWYQETQYF. The variable domain in full, completed from reference TRBV7-9 and TRBJ2-5, reads DTGVSQNPRHKITKRGQNVTFRCDPISEHNRLYWYRQTLGQGPEFLTYFQNEAQLEKSRLLSDRFSAERPKGSFSTLEIQRTEQGDSAMYLCASSWYQETQYFGPGTRLLVL.

The J gene is TRBJ2-2, the V gene TRBV5-1, with D perhaps TRBD2 (6 bases). This CDR3 spans 14 amino acids. The germline V and J ends were trimmed by 3 bases and 5 bases, with 11 bases remaining between them. CDR1 is SGHRS, CDR2 YFSETQ, per germline. In DNA form, the CDR3 reads TGCGCCAGCAGCTGGTGGGGGGATACCGGGGAGCTGTTTTTT. Translated, it gives CASSWWGDTGELFF. The whole variable domain, remainder taken from reference TRBV5-1 and TRBJ2-2, is KAGVTQTPRYLIKTRGQQVTLSCSPISGHRSVSWYQQTPGQGLQFLFEYFSETQRNKGNFPGRFSGRQFSNSRSEMNVSTLELGDSALYLCASSWWGDTGELFFGEGSRLTVL.

The V and J genes are TRBV11-2 and TRBJ2-7; 8 bases map to TRBD2. Germline assignment: CDR1 SGHAT and CDR2 FQNNGV. V trimming: 5 bases; J trimming: 3 bases; junction bases outside the gene matches: 9. The CDR3 sequence is 15 residues long. The CDR3 DNA reads TGTGCCAGCAGCAATCTAGCGGGTTCTTACTACGAGCAGTACTTC. Translation: CASSNLAGSYYEQYF.

This chain links TRBV2 with TRBJ1-2; unclear D gene. Deletions cut 3 bases from V and 7 bases from J, with 12 bases between. The germline CDR1 and CDR2 sequences are SNHLY and FYNNEI. The CDR3 spans 13 residues. The CDR3 bases are TGTGCCAGCAGTGAGATGGGGATCGGTGGCTACACCTTC. It encodes CASSEMGIGGYTF. Based on the CDR3 plus reference TRBV2 and TRBJ1-2, the full variable domain is EPEVTQTPSHQVTQMGQEVILRCVPISNHLYFYWYRQILGQKVEFLVSFYNNEISEKSEIFDDQFSVERPDGSNFTLKIRSTKLEDSAMYFCASSEMGIGGYTFGSGTRLTVV.

The chain recombines TRBV19 with TRBJ2-7; perhaps TRBD1 as D (8 bases). From germline, CDR1 is LNHDA and CDR2 SQIVND (reference sequence). This CDR3 comprises 14 residues. V lost 6 bases to trimming and J lost 2 bases, with 14 bases between them. The CDR3 region has the DNA TGTGCCAGTAGCCGACAGGGGACTACCTACGAGCAGTACTTC. Translated, it gives CASSRQGTTYEQYF.

The V call is TRBV7-2, the J call TRBJ2-7; D call uncertain. Germline CDR1 reads SGHTA; CDR2 reads FQGNSA. V was shortened by 5 bases and J by 3 bases, with 5 bases between the two germline ends. This CDR3 spans 11 amino acids. The chain's CDR3 is CASSPGYEQYF. Here the CDR3 DNA reads TGTGCCAGCAGCCCCGGCTACGAGCAGTACTTC.

The chain joins TRBV5-1 to TRBJ1-3; weak D call: TRBD1 (5 bases). Trimming took off 0 bases at V and 4 bases at J, with 11 bases between the two ends. Per the germline V gene, CDR1 is SGHRS and CDR2 is YFSETQ. This CDR3 has 15 amino acids. This chain's CDR3 is CASSLGQGEGNTIYF. CDR3 bases: TGCGCCAGCAGCTTGGGGCAGGGCGAAGGAAACACCATATATTTT.

In its sample, this clone was seen a few times. J is TRBJ1-4 and V is TRBV19; maybe TRBD1 (6 bases). Trimming stripped 6 bases from V and 2 bases from J, with 13 bases between. The CDR3 contains 15 residues. CDR1 and CDR2 from the germline V gene are LNHDA and SQIVND (reference sequence). The CDR3 sequence: CASRDGGATNEKLFF. CDR3 bases: TGTGCCAGTAGGGACGGGGGGGCGACTAATGAAAAACTGTTTTTT.

The rearrangement joins TRBV6-1 to TRBJ1-2; D is undetermined. The CDR3 consists of 11 residues. V dropped 2 bases and J dropped 8 bases, with 6 bases sitting between them. Germline V gene lookup returns CDR1 MNHNS and CDR2 SASEGT. CDR3 DNA sequence: TGTGCCAGCAGTGAATGGATCGGCTACACCTTC. This encodes CASSEWIGYTF.

The V gene is TRBV15, the J gene TRBJ1-5, with unresolved D. Trimming cost V 0 bases and J 4 bases, with 10 bases left between them. The germline gives CDR1 LNHNV, CDR2 YYDKDF (reference sequence). There are 15 residues in the CDR3. In nucleotides, the CDR3 is TGTGCCACCAGCAGAGATCAGAGGAGGAATCAGCCCCAGCATTTT. Protein product: CATSRDQRRNQPQHF.

This chain links TRBV5-6 with TRBJ2-7; D not resolved. With 2 bases removed from V and 0 bases from J, the gap between germline ends came to 9 bases. The CDR3 extends over 14 amino acids. Germline V gives CDR1 SGHDT, CDR2 YYEEEE. In DNA form, the CDR3 reads TGTGCCAGCAGCTTCGAGCGAAACTCCTACGAGCAGTACTTC. As protein: CASSFERNSYEQYF.

Here the CDR3 DNA reads TGTGCCAGTAGTATAACAGGGGGCAACTATGGCTACACCTTC. Translation: CASSITGGNYGYTF. This chain connects TRBV19 to TRBJ1-2; 9 bases line up with TRBD1. Germline-derived CDR1 and CDR2 are LNHDA and SQIVND (reference sequence). CDR3 length: 14 amino acids. With V trimmed by 2 bases and J by 2 bases, 0 bases remained unmatched. The full variable domain, rest sourced from reference TRBV19 and TRBJ1-2, is DGGITQSPKYLFRKEGQNVTLSCEQNLNHDAMYWYRQDPGQGLRLIYYSQIVNDFQKGDIAEGYSVSREKKESFPLTVTSAQKNPTAFYLCASSITGGNYGYTFGSGTRLTVV.

The chain is built from TRBV6-1 and TRBJ1-3; 7 bases agree with TRBD1. Germline CDR1 MNHNS, CDR2 SASEGT. The CDR3 runs to 14 residues. V shed 2 bases and J 2 bases; nucleotides not matched to a gene: 0. The CDR3 spells CASSEQGAGNTIYF. CDR3 nucleotide sequence: TGTGCCAGCAGTGAACAGGGGGCTGGAAACACCATATATTTT.

Only one count was recorded for this clone. The genes are TRBV2 and TRBJ2-5; TRBD1 agrees at 8 bases. CDR1 and CDR2 from the germline V gene are SNHLY and FYNNEI. The CDR3 totals 14 residues. V shed 7 bases and J 3 bases; nucleotides not matched to a gene: 7. CDR3 amino acids: CASTTGQGEETQYF. The CDR3 DNA is TGTGCCAGCACAACCGGACAGGGAGAAGAGACCCAGTACTTC.

V usage is TRBV11-2 and J usage is TRBJ2-1; D is possibly TRBD1 (6 bases). V was pared by 1 base and J by 6 bases, with 7 bases between. Germline V gene lookup returns CDR1 SGHAT and CDR2 FQNNGV. The CDR3 spans 13 residues. CDR3 DNA: TGTGCCAGCAGCTTAGCAGGGGTCAATGAGCAGTTCTTC. Translated: CASSLAGVNEQFF.

This chain links TRBV6-1 with TRBJ2-3; 9 bases match TRBD1. The germline V gene encodes CDR1 MNHNS and CDR2 SASEGT. J gave up 3 bases and V 2 bases, and 9 bases lay outside the gene matches. The CDR3 consists of 17 residues. In DNA form, the CDR3 reads TGTGCCAGCAGTGAATGGGGAGGACAGGGGAGAACAGATACGCAGTATTTT. It codes for CASSEWGGQGRTDTQYF.

CDR3 nucleotide sequence: TGTGCCAGCAGTGAGATTCCGGGTGGGGGTCAGCCCCAGCATTTT. It codes for CASSEIPGGGQPQHF. This chain uses TRBV2 with TRBJ1-5, with a tentative D call TRBD1 (5 bases). This CDR3 is 15 amino acids long. Germline lookup yields CDR1 SNHLY and CDR2 FYNNEI. V shed 3 bases and J shed 6 bases, with 15 bases lying between them.